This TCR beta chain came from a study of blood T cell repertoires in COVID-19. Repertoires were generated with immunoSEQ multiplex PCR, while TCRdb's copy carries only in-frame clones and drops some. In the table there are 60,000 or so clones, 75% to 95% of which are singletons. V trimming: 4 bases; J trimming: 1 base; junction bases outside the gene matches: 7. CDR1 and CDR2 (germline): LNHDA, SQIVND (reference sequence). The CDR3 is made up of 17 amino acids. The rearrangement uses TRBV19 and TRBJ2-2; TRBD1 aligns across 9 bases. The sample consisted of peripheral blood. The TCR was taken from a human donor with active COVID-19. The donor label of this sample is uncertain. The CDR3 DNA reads TGTGCCAGTAGTACCGGGACAGGGATGGGGAACACCGGGGAGCTGTTTTTT. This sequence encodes CASSTGTGMGNTGELFF.